This T cell receptor beta chain was observed in a study of blood T cell repertoires in COVID-19. The overall study: Donors in the United States, Italy and Spain gave samples during acute or convalescent COVID-19. The cDNA or gDNA used as material had been derived from T cells, B-cell-depleted T cells, or PBMCs.

As processed by the authors: How many nucleated cells were present was estimated from reference gene primer amplification. Only in-frame clones appear in the TCRdb table, and some are missing; sequencing was by immunoSEQ multiplex PCR. D and trimming come from the DNA, and the V and J calls and clone size come from that table. The profile shows 150,000 to 200,000 clones, 80% to 85% of them singletons. This clone was counted a few times. CDR1 and CDR2 from the germline V gene are MNHNS and SASEGT. This CDR3 contains 18 residues. Trimming removed 4 bases from V and 0 bases from J; junction bases left unmatched: 10.

The chain carries TRBV6-1 and TRBJ2-1; 9 bases fit TRBD2. This clonotype was sampled from a human donor with acute or convalescent COVID-19. The donor label of this sample is uncertain. Sequencing was done on a sample of peripheral blood. CDR3 loop: CASSAYPSGASSYNEQFF. DNA for the CDR3: TGTGCCAGCAGTGCCTACCCTAGCGGGGCAAGCTCCTACAATGAGCAGTTCTTC.